This T cell receptor beta chain came from a study of T cell changes during pregnancy in multiple sclerosis. Profiled with immunoSEQ multiplex PCR; TCRdb holds only in-frame clones, not every one. The sample consists of tens of thousands of clones, approximately 90% of them appearing once. With 0 bases removed from V and 2 bases from J, the gap between germline ends came to 9 bases. Germline V gene data show CDR1 as SGHRS and CDR2 as YFSETQ. The CDR3 is 15 residues long. The V gene is TRBV5-1, the J gene TRBJ2-1; weak D call: TRBD1 (6 bases). Sequences were derived from peripheral blood, sampled after pregnancy. The source of this sequence is a female donor with multiple sclerosis, enrolled in a pregnancy study. The CDR3 is CASSLAQGTYNEQFF. CDR3 in DNA: TGCGCCAGCAGCTTGGCGCAGGGGACCTACAATGAGCAGTTCTTC.